The 15 T cell receptor beta chains listed next were all sequenced from one sample in a study of regulatory T cells in long-lasting Graves disease. Through Arm-PCR of CDR3 regions and iRepertoire HTBI primers, TCR beta libraries were built. In TCRdb, the multiplex PCR reads were re-called with MiXCR into one record per CDR3 protein. The sample records roughly 500,000 distinct CDR3 sequences, less than 25% being singletons. Time point here: persistent/refractory GD, antithyroid drugs over 5 years with positive TRAb. PBMCs were the source of the RNA used for TCR sequencing. Here the sequenced sample was peripheral blood mononuclear cells (PBMCs), taken when the disease was refractory, from a patient treated with antithyroid drugs. These receptors were obtained from a female donor with Graves disease.

This clonotype was detected only a few times. The J gene is TRBJ2-2, the V gene TRBV13; D is undetermined. This CDR3 contains 17 residues. The V end was cut by 2 bases, the J end by 1 base, with 14 bases between. CDR1 and CDR2 from the germline V gene are PRHDT and FYEKMQ (reference sequence). This chain's CDR3 is CASSLRRNWGNTGELFF. The DNA for the CDR3 is TGTGCCAGCAGCTTACGACGGAATTGGGGGAACACCGGGGAGCTGTTTTTT.

This clonotype was seen at least ten times. This chain links TRBV2 with TRBJ2-6; the match to TRBD1 covers 12 bases. There are 16 residues in the CDR3. Germline trimming cut 4 bases from V and 4 bases from J; bases unmatched to any gene: 2. In germline, CDR1 is SNHLY, CDR2 FYNNEI. CDR3 sequence: CASSGDRGPGANVLTF. CDR3 coding DNA: TGTGCCAGCAGTGGGGACAGGGGGCCGGGGGCCAACGTCCTGACTTTC.

Turning to this clonotype: Just one base apart from a much larger clone, this may be a read error. V gene TRBV6-2 or TRBV6-3 combines with J gene TRBJ2-5; perhaps TRBD1 as D (5 bases). The germline V and J ends were trimmed by 6 bases and 7 bases, with 18 bases remaining between them. The CDR3 sequence is 14 residues long. Germline values: CDR1 MNHEY, CDR2 SVGEGT. In DNA form, the CDR3 reads TGTGCCAGCAGCCAGGGCCAGGTTCGAGGGACCCAGTACTTC. Translated: CASSQGQVRGTQYF.

Comments on this clonotype: Given a far larger clone just one base away, this is likely a sequencing read error. CDR3 DNA: TGTGCCAGCAGCTTAAGGCGTGGACTAGCGAAGGGAGAGGCCCAGTACTTC. Its protein product is CASSLRRGLAKGEAQYF. The chain combines TRBV7-2 with TRBJ2-5; TRBD2 matches at 9 bases. The CDR3 contains 17 residues. In germline, CDR1 is SGHTA, CDR2 FQGNSA.

This clonotype was counted only a few times. V gene TRBV6-1 combines with J gene TRBJ1-1; D gene uncertain. Germline CDR1 MNHNS, CDR2 SASEGT. V shed 7 bases and J shed 1 base, with 10 bases lying between them. The CDR3 runs to 13 residues. The CDR3, as DNA: TGTGCCAGCATCGTATCTTCGAACACTGAAGCTTTCTTT. Amino acid sequence: CASIVSSNTEAFF.

Many counts were recorded for this clonotype. This chain joins TRBV29-1 and TRBJ2-5; the match to TRBD2 covers 11 bases. The germline V gene encodes CDR1 SQVTM and CDR2 ANQGSEA. Trimming removed 3 bases from V and 5 bases from J; junction bases left unmatched: 5. The CDR3 runs 14 residues. The CDR3 bases are TGCAGCGTTGAGAGTACTAGCGGGAGCGAGACCCAGTACTTC. Residues: CSVESTSGSETQYF.

This clonotype appeared many times. The rearrangement links TRBV29-1 to TRBJ1-2; D not resolved. CDR1 SQVTM and CDR2 ANQGSEA come from the germline V gene. CDR3 length equals 12 residues. V was clipped by 4 bases and J by 4 bases, with 10 bases between them. The chain's CDR3 is CSVGSGFYGYTF. The CDR3 DNA reads as TGCAGCGTTGGAAGTGGCTTCTATGGCTACACCTTC. Full variable domain (missing parts from reference TRBV29-1 and TRBJ1-2): SAVISQKPSRDICQRGTSLTIQCQVDSQVTMMFWYRQQPGQSLTLIATANQGSEATYESGFVIDKFPISRPNLTFSTLTVSNMSPEDSSIYLCSVGSGFYGYTFGSGTRLTVV.

This clonotype occurred many times. The chain is built from TRBV7-2 and TRBJ2-7, with 9 bases matching TRBD2. Germline V CDR1 and CDR2: SGHTA, FQGNSA. The CDR3 totals 15 residues. Losses at the gene ends were 5 bases for V and 4 bases for J; bases not matched to a gene: 9. CDR3 region: CASSPGGGEGYEQYF. In DNA, the CDR3 is TGTGCCAGCAGCCCAGGCGGGGGGGAGGGTTACGAGCAGTACTTC.

Comments on this clonotype: With a much larger clone just one base away, this may be a read error. This chain uses TRBV28 with TRBJ2-7, with D possibly being TRBD1 or TRBD2 (5 bases each). The CDR3 totals 12 residues. Germline CDR1 is MDHEN and CDR2 is SYDVKM. The CDR3 loop reads CASSSGPVASGF. DNA for the CDR3: TGTGCCAGCAGTTCGGGACCAGTGGCAAGTGGCTTC.

This clonotype was counted a few times. The V and J genes are TRBV20-1 and TRBJ2-7; no firm D call. This CDR3 region has 13 residues. The germline V gene encodes CDR1 DFQATT and CDR2 SNEGSKA (reference sequence). V gave up 3 bases and J gave up 5 bases, with 14 bases separating them. The CDR3 DNA sequence: TGCAGTGCTAGGGCCCCAGTCCTCAACGAGCAGTACTTC. Residues: CSARAPVLNEQYF.

Ten or more counts support this clonotype. The chain combines TRBV6-5 with TRBJ1-6, with a tentative D call TRBD1 (6 bases). V lost 2 bases and J 4 bases, leaving 15 bases between the germline ends. This CDR3 is built from 17 residues. Germline V gives CDR1 MNHEY, CDR2 SVGAGI. CDR3 protein: CASSYLQGTKYNSPLHF. CDR3 nucleotides: TGTGCCAGCAGTTACCTGCAGGGGACGAAATATAATTCACCCCTCCACTTT.

In its sample, this clonotype was seen many times. The rearrangement uses TRBV29-1 and TRBJ2-5, with TRBD2 matching over 11 bases. Germline lookup yields CDR1 SQVTM and CDR2 ANQGSEA. The V gene end was trimmed by 3 bases and the J gene end by 3 bases; junction bases not matched to a gene: 6. CDR3 length: 15 amino acids. The CDR3 region is CSVEYELAGEETQYF. DNA of the CDR3: TGCAGCGTTGAGTACGAACTAGCGGGAGAAGAGACCCAGTACTTC.

CDR3 coding DNA: TGTGCCAGCAGCTTAAAGGGGCAGGGGGTAATGGGCATGAACACTGAAGCTTTCTTT. As protein: CASSLKGQGVMGMNTEAFF. This chain links TRBV7-6 with TRBJ1-1; the match to TRBD1 covers 7 bases. CDR1 SGHVS and CDR2 FNYEAQ come from the germline V gene. This CDR3 region has 19 residues. Trimming removed 2 bases from V and 0 bases from J; junction bases left unmatched: 15.

This clonotype was observed many times. This rearrangement joins TRBV13 to TRBJ2-7, with 9 bases identical to TRBD2. The CDR3 has 15 amino acids. The J segment lost 4 bases and the V segment lost 0 bases, leaving 4 bases of the junction unmatched. Per germline, CDR1 PRHDT and CDR2 FYEKMQ (reference sequence). The CDR3 nucleotides read TGTGCCAGCAGCTTAGGGCGGGAGGGCCAATACGAGCAGTACTTC. It encodes CASSLGREGQYEQYF.

This chain uses TRBV5-1 with TRBJ2-7; 7 positions agree with TRBD1. The junction had 9 bases not matched to a gene; V was cut back by 7 bases and J by 2 bases. This CDR3 has 14 amino acids. CDR1 SGHRS and CDR2 YFSETQ come from the germline V gene. The CDR3 DNA reads as TGCGCCAGCGGGTCAGGGACAGAAACCTACGAGCAGTACTTC. As protein: CASGSGTETYEQYF.